This T cell receptor (beta chain) originates from a study of post-analysis software for immune sequencing data. In the study overall: Included courses were relapsing-remitting and secondary progressive multiple sclerosis; progressive-relapsing multiple sclerosis was also included. Study-wide results and limits: When compared against controls, multiple sclerosis patients showed significantly lower normalized Chao1 diversity. TRBV segments more frequent in patients than in controls numbered several and included TRBV5-6, TRBV5-1 and TRBV20-1.

The authors incorporated unique molecular identifiers into the TCR beta cDNA libraries. Once about 0.95 to 10 million T cells were used, approximately 470,000 cDNA molecules resulted. TCRdb processed the PCR reads anew with MiXCR; each CDR3 protein has one entry. The repertoire holds roughly 800,000 distinct CDR3 sequences, around 46% seen once, with approximately 4.4% in the top ten. Comment on this clonotype: Its target is unknown.

V was cut by 5 bases and J by 1 base, with 8 bases left in between. Germline lookup yields CDR1 SGHTA and CDR2 FQGTGA. The CDR3 has 13 residues. V gene TRBV7-3 combines with J gene TRBJ1-1, with D unresolved. The sample consisted of blood. This clonotype was obtained from a girl aged 10-17 years with multiple sclerosis. The CDR3 DNA reads as TGTGCCAGCAGCAAAACACCGAACACTGAAGCTTTCTTT. Amino acid sequence: CASSKTPNTEAFF.